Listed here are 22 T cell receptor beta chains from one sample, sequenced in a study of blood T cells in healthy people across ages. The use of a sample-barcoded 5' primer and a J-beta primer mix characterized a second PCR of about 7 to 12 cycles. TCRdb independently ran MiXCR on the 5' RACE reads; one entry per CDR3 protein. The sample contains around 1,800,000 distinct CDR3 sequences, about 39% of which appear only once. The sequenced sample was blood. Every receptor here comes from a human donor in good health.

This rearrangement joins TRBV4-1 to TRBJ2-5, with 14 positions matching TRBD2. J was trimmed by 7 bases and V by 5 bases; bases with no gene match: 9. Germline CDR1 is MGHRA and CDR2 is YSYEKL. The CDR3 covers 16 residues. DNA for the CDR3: TGCGCCAGCAGCGATCGACTAGCGGGGGGGCCGGGGACCCAGTACTTC. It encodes CASSDRLAGGPGTQYF.

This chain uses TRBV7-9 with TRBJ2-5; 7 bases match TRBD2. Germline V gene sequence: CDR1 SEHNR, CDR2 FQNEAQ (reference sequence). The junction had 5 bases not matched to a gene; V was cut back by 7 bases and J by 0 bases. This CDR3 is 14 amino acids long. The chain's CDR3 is CASNHLADQETQYF. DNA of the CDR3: TGTGCCAGCAACCATCTAGCGGACCAAGAGACCCAGTACTTC.

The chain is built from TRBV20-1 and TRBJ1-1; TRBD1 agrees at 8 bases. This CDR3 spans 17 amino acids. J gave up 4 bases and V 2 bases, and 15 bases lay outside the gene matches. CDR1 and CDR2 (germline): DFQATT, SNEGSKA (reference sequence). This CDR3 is CSARRGQGVGLGTEAFF. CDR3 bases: TGCAGTGCTAGAAGAGGACAGGGTGTTGGCTTGGGCACTGAAGCTTTCTTT.

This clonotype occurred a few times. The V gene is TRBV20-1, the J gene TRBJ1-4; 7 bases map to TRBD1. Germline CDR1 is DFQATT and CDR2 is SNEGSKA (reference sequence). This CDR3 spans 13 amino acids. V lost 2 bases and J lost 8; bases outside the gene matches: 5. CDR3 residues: CSARSGTEEKLFF. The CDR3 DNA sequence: TGCAGTGCTAGATCCGGGACAGAAGAAAAACTGTTTTTT.

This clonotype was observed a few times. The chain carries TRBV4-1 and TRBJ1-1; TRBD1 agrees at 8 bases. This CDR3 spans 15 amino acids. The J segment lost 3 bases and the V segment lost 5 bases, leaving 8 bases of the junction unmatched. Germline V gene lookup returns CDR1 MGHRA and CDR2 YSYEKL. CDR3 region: CASSILTGGDTEAFF. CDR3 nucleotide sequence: TGCGCCAGCAGCATTCTTACAGGGGGTGACACTGAAGCTTTCTTT.

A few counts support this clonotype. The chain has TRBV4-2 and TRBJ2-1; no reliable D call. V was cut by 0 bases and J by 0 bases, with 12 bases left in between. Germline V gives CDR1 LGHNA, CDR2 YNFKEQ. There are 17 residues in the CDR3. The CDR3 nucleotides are TGTGCCAGCAGCCAAGAACCAACCGGGCGCTCCTACAATGAGCAGTTCTTC. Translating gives CASSQEPTGRSYNEQFF.

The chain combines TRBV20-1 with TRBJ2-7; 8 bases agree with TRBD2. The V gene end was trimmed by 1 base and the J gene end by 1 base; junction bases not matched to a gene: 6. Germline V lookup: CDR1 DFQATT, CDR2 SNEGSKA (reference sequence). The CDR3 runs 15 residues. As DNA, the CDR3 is TGCAGTGCTAGAGCAGGGACTAGTGGGTCCTACGAGCAGTACTTC. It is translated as CSARAGTSGSYEQYF.

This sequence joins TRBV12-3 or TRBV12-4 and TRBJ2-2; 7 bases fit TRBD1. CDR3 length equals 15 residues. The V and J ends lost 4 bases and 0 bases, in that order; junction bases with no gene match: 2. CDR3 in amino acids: CASSWDSPNTGELFF. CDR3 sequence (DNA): TGTGCCAGCAGTTGGGACAGTCCGAACACCGGGGAGCTGTTTTTT.

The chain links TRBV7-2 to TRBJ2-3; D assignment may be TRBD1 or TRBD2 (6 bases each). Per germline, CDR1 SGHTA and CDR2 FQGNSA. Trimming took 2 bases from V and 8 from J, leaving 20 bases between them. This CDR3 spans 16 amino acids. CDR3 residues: CASSLLPSGEGGTQYF. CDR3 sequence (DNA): TGTGCCAGCAGCTTATTGCCCAGCGGCGAGGGGGGTACGCAGTATTTT.

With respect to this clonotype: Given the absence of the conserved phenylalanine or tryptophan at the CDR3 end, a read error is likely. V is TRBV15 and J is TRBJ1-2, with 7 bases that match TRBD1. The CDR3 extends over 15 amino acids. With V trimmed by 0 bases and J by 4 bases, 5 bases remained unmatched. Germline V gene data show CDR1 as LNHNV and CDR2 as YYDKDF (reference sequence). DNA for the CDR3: TGTGCCACCAGCAGAGATAGGGGGCAGGGCTATGGCTACACCCTC. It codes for CATSRDRGQGYGYTL.

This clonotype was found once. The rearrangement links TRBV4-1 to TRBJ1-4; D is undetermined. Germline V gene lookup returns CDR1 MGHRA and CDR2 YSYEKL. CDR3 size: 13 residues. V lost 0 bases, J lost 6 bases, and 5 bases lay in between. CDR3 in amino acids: CASSQDQDEKLFF. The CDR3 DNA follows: TGCGCCAGCAGCCAAGACCAAGATGAAAAACTGTTTTTT.

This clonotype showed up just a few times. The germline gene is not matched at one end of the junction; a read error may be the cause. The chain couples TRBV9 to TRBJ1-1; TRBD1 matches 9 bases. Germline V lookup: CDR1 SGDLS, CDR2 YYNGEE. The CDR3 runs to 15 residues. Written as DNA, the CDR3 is TGTGCCAGCAGCAGGACGACAGGGGGTAACACTGGAGCTTTCTTT. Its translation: CASSRTTGGNTGAFF.

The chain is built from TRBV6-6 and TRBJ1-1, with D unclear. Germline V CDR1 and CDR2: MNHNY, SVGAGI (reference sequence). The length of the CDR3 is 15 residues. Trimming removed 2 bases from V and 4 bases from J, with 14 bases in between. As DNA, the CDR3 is TGTGCCAGCAGTTACGGACGGGGAGGGTTCACTGAAGCTTTCTTT. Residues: CASSYGRGGFTEAFF.

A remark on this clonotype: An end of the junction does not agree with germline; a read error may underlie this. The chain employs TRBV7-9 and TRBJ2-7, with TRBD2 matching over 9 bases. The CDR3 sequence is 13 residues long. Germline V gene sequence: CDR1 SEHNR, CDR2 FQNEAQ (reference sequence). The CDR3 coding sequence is TGTGCCAGCAGCCTTAGCGGGGGCTACGAGCAGCACTTC. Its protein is CASSLSGGYEQHF.

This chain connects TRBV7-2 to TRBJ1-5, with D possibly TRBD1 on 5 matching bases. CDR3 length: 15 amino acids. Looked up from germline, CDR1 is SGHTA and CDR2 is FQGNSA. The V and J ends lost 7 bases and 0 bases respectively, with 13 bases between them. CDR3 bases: TGTGCCAGCAACCGGGACGGTCGTAGCAATCAGCCCCAGCATTTT. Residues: CASNRDGRSNQPQHF. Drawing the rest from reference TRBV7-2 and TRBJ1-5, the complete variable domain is GAGVSQSPSNKVTEKGKDVELRCDPISGHTALYWYRQSLGQGLEFLIYFQGNSAPDKSGLPSDRFSAERTGGSVSTLTIQRTQQEDSAVYLCASNRDGRSNQPQHFGDGTRLSIL.

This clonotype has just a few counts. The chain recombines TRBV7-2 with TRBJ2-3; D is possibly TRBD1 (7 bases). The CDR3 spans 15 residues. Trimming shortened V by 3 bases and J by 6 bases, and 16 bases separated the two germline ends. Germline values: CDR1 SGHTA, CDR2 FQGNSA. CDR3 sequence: CASSFRQGGGDTQYF. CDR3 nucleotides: TGTGCCAGCAGCTTCAGACAGGGCGGAGGGGATACGCAGTATTTT.

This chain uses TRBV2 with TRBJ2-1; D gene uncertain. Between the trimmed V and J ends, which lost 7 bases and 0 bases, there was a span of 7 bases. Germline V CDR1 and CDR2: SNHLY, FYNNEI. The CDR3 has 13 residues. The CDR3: CASKQISYNEQFF. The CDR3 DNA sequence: TGTGCCAGCAAACAGATCTCCTACAATGAGCAGTTCTTC. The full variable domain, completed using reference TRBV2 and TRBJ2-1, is EPEVTQTPSHQVTQMGQEVILRCVPISNHLYFYWYRQILGQKVEFLVSFYNNEISEKSEIFDDQFSVERPDGSNFTLKIRSTKLEDSAMYFCASKQISYNEQFFGPGTRLTVL.

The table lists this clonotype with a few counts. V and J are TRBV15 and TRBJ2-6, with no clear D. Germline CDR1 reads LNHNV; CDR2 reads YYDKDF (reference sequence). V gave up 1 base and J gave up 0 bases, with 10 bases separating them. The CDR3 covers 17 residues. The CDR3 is CATSRGPRGSGANVLTF. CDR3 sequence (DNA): TGTGCCACCAGCAGAGGCCCCAGAGGCTCTGGGGCCAACGTCCTGACTTTC.

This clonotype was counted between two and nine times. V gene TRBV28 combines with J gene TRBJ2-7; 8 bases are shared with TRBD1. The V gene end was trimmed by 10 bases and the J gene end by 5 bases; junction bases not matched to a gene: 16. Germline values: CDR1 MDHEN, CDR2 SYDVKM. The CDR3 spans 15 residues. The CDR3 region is CATFSSPGGRDEQYF. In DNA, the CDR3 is TGTGCCACCTTCTCCTCCCCAGGGGGCAGGGACGAGCAGTACTTC. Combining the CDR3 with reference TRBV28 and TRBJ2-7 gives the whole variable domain DVKVTQSSRYLVKRTGEKVFLECVQDMDHENMFWYRQDPGLGLRLIYFSYDVKMKEKGDIPEGYSVSREKKERFSLILESASTNQTSMYLCATFSSPGGRDEQYFGPGTRLTVT.

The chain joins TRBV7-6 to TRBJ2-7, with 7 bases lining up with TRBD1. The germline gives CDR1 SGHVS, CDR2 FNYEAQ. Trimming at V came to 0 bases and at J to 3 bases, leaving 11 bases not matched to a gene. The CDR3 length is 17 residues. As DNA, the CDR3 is TGTGCCAGCAGCTTAGCCCACCAAACAGGGGTTGGCTACGAGCAGTACTTC. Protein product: CASSLAHQTGVGYEQYF.

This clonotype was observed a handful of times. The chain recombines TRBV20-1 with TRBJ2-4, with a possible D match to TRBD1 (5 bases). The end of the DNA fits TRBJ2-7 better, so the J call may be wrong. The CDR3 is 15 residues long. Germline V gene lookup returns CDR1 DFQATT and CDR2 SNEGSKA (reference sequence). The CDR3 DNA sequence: TGCAGTGCTAGAGCCCACACAGGTGCAGGGTACGAGCAGTACTTC. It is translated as CSARAHTGAGYEQYF.

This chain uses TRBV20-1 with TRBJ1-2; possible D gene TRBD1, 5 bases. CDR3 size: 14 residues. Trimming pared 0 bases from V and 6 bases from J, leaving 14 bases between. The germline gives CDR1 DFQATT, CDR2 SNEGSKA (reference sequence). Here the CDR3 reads CSARDAGKGHGYTF. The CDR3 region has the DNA TGCAGTGCTAGAGATGCAGGGAAGGGCCATGGCTACACCTTC.